This entry describes one TCR beta chain. This clonotype was counted a few times. Its antigen is still unknown. Base qualities were left out, and no much larger clone turns up one base away. These data originate in a study of T-cell memory formation after mild COVID-19 (dated by TCRdb to the early 2020s). Notes on the research overall: TCR sequence clusters from the two donors were largely donor specific. In a couple of donors, T-cell clones that expanded and contracted after mild COVID-19 were followed by sequencing TCRalpha and TCRbeta repertoires longitudinally. Two young, previously healthy adult volunteers made up the cohort, one male and one female.

Including the terminal cysteine and phenylalanine, the CDR3 comprises 17 residues. CDR3 DNA is the only sequence kept; it has 51 bases, read in frame from the first base. CDR1 and CDR2 were assigned from the germline V gene as MGHRA and YSYEKL. Compared with germline, V lacks 2 bases and J lacks 2 bases; bases without a gene match: 7. What the work shows at the level of the full study, not this receptor alone: The study covered only a couple of mild cases, and larger cohorts including severe cases with pre-infection samples were considered necessary. SARS-CoV-2 specificity was not confirmed for the second-wave clones peaking on day 37. Some responding clones were found in pre-infection memory, which suggests that pre-existing cross-reactive memory T cells took part in the SARS-CoV-2 response. Contracting CD4+ clones were located mainly in the CM and EM memory subsets, whereas CD8+ clones were found to be enriched in EMRA. Clones contracting from day 15 to 85 had balanced CD4/CD8 phenotypes, while a second wave expanding from day 15 to 37 was biased towards CD4+.

Ficoll-Paque density gradient centrifugation was used to isolate PBMCs. For sequencing, an Illumina NovaSeq 6000 was employed. TCRalpha and TCRbeta cDNA libraries were built by 5'RACE with constant-segment primers, adding sample barcodes and unique molecular identifiers. Trizol reagent was used to extract RNA from every sample. Libraries were amplified in two PCR steps, with a second sample barcode and Illumina TruSeq adapters added in the second step. Sequencing of the libraries was done on an Illumina NovaSeq, producing 2 x 150 bp paired-end reads. Per the authors' processing: With migec v1.2.7, reads were demultiplexed and then collapsed into UMI-guided consensus sequences. Using mixcr v2.1.11, UMI consensuses were aligned to TRA and TRB V and J templates and then assembled into clonotypes. A clonotype was counted as expanded or contracted only when both edgeR and NoisET called the clonotype significant, with the noise models trained on biological replicates. For edgeR calls, the thresholds were a false discovery rate-adjusted p below 0.01 and a log2 fold-change of 1. As an exploratory analysis of dynamics, PCA with hierarchical clustering was applied to max-normalized trajectories of the 1000 most abundant clonotypes. Separately sequenced CD4+ and CD8+ repertoires were used to assign a CD4 or CD8 phenotype to each responding clone. TCRdb ran its own pipeline on the public reads, namely fastp trimming at Q25 and MiXCR clone calling, and kept in-frame beta chains. When rows share a CDR3 protein, they turn into one entry using the most common DNA and genes. TCRdb's processing, not the study's, gives the V and J calls here. This sample has tens of thousands of distinct CDR3 sequences in its table, and about 12% of those were observed once. Of the sample, around 25% is held by the ten largest clones.

The clonotype comes from a man aged 18 to 35 who had mild COVID-19 (a few samples of this study predate the infection). The sample titles of this study are shuffled in the database, so cell type and time point are left out; the donor was told from shared clones. This receptor chain uses TRBV4-1 and TRBJ2-3, and 10 bases in between align with TRBD2. The specimen was PBMCs or a T cell subset sorted from them (not recorded which). The CDR3 sequence is CASSQSPSGGDTDTQYF. The DNA sequence follows: TGCGCCAGCAGCCAAAGTCCTAGCGGGGGCGACACAGATACGCAGTATTTT.